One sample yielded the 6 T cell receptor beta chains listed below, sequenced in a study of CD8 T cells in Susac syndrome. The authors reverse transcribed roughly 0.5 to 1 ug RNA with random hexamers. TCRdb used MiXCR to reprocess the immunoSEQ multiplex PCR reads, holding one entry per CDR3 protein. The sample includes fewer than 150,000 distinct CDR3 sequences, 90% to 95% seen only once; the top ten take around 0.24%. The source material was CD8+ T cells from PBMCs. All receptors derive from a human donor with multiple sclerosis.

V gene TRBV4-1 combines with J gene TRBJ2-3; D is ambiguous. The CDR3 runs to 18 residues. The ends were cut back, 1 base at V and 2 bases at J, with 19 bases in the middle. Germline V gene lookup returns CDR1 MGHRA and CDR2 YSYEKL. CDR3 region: CASSQAGTFTENTDTQYF. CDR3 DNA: TGCGCCAGCAGCCAAGCCGGAACTTTCACAGAAAACACAGATACGCAGTATTTT.

The CDR3 loop reads CASSLAEDDTQYF. CDR3 bases: TGCGCCAGCAGCTTGGCAGAAGACGATACGCAGTATTTT. The chain employs TRBV5-1 and TRBJ2-3; D uncertain. The CDR3 is 13 residues long. V lost 0 bases and J lost 6, with 8 bases in between. The germline V gene has CDR1 SGHRS and CDR2 YFSETQ.

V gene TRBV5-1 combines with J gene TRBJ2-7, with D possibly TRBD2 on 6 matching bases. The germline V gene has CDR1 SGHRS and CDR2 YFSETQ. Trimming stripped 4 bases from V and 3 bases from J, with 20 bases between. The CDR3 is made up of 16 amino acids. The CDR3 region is CASSPTRDSFYYEQYF. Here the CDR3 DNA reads TGCGCCAGCAGCCCCACCCGGGACTCCTTCTACTACGAGCAGTACTTC.

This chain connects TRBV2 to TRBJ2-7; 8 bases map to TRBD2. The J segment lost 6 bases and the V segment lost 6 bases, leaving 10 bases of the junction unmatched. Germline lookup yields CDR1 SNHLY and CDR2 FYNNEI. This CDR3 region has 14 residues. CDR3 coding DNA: TGTGCCAGCAGCCTTAGCGGGATCTCTTTCGAGCAGTACTTC. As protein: CASSLSGISFEQYF.

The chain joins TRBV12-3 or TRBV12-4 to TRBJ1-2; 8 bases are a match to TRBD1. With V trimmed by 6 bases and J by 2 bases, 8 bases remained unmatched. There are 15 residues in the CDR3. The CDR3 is CASSPTGTGNYGYTF. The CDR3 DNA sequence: TGTGCCAGCAGCCCGACCGGGACAGGCAACTATGGCTACACCTTC.

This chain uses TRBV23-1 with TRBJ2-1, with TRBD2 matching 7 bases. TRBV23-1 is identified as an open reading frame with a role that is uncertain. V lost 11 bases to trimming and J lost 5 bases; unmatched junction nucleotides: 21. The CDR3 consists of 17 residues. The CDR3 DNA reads TGCGCCCGCCCCGTAGCGGGCCTCTTGAATACCCACAATGAGCAGTTCTTC. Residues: CARPVAGLLNTHNEQFF.